These 24 T cell receptor beta chains came from one sample sequenced in a study of CD8 T cells in ankylosing spondylitis. MiXCR, run by TCRdb on the 5' RACE reads, gives a single entry per CDR3 protein. The sample lists 250,000 to 400,000 distinct CDR3 sequences, 11% seen once, with about a tenth in the top ten. The specimen was blood, either unsorted or a sorted T cell fraction (not recorded which). The receptors come from a female donor with ankylosing spondylitis or in good health (not recorded which).

At least ten counts were recorded for this clonotype. This rearrangement joins TRBV20-1 to TRBJ2-5; tentatively, D is TRBD2 (6 bases). Between the trimmed V and J ends, which lost 0 bases and 5 bases, there was a span of 16 bases. Germline-derived CDR1 and CDR2 are DFQATT and SNEGSKA (reference sequence). The CDR3 has 15 amino acids. This CDR3 reads CSARDVLAIGETQYF. The CDR3 coding sequence is TGCAGTGCTAGAGATGTTCTAGCGATCGGGGAGACCCAGTACTTC.

This clonotype occurred many times. J is TRBJ2-1 and V is TRBV27; 7 bases agree with TRBD1. The CDR3 runs 14 residues. The V gene's germline CDR1 is MNHEY and CDR2 SMNVEV (reference sequence). V shed 7 bases, J shed 9 bases, and the junction held 12 bases outside the gene matches. In nucleotides, the CDR3 is TGTGCCAGCAAAAATTCGCAGGGGGTTGGTGAGCAGTTCTTC. It is translated as CASKNSQGVGEQFF.

This clonotype was counted many times. The V and J genes are TRBV7-8 and TRBJ1-4; 9 bases map to TRBD1. Germline trimming cut 5 bases from V and 8 bases from J; bases unmatched to any gene: 6. From germline, CDR1 is SGHVS and CDR2 FQNEAQ. This CDR3 has 14 residues. The DNA of the CDR3 is TGTGCCAGCAGCCAAGGGACAGGGAACGAAAAACTGTTTTTT. The encoded protein is CASSQGTGNEKLFF.

The chain joins TRBV7-8 to TRBJ2-2, with TRBD1 as a possible D gene (6 bases). The CDR3 runs 15 residues. Trimming took off 4 bases at V and 4 bases at J, with 13 bases between the two ends. Germline lookup yields CDR1 SGHVS and CDR2 FQNEAQ. This CDR3 is CASSSGESGTGELFF. The CDR3, as DNA: TGTGCCAGCAGCTCAGGGGAGAGCGGCACCGGGGAGCTGTTTTTT.

In this sample, this clonotype turned up a few times. The chain carries TRBV20-1 and TRBJ1-4; 7 bases are a match to TRBD1. Germline assignment: CDR1 DFQATT and CDR2 SNEGSKA (reference sequence). With V trimmed by 5 bases and J by 8 bases, 5 bases remained unmatched. The CDR3 has 12 amino acids. The CDR3 sequence: CSALDREEKLFF. In DNA form, the CDR3 reads TGCAGTGCTCTTGACAGGGAGGAAAAACTGTTTTTT.

This clonotype has only a few counts. This chain joins TRBV20-1 and TRBJ2-2; D may match TRBD1 or TRBD2 (7 bases each). Per the germline V gene, CDR1 is DFQATT and CDR2 is SNEGSKA (reference sequence). The CDR3 spans 15 residues. V was trimmed by 3 bases and J by 3 bases, leaving 14 bases between them. The CDR3 nucleotides are TGCAGTGCTAGTCAGGGGGGGCCTCACACCGGGGAGCTGTTTTTT. It is translated as CSASQGGPHTGELFF.

This clonotype showed up many times. The V gene is TRBV29-1, the J gene TRBJ1-1, with D possibly matching TRBD1 (6 bases). V was shortened by 4 bases and J by 5 bases, with 11 bases between the two germline ends. Germline-derived CDR1 and CDR2 are SQVTM and ANQGSEA. The CDR3 sequence is 12 residues long. In DNA form, the CDR3 reads TGCAGCGTTGCACAGGGAGGGACTGAAGCTTTCTTT. Its translation: CSVAQGGTEAFF.

V gene TRBV6-4 combines with J gene TRBJ1-6; D might be TRBD1 (5 bases). Germline V gives CDR1 MRHNA, CDR2 SNTAGT. The CDR3 runs to 18 residues. The ends were cut back, 0 bases at V and 10 bases at J, with 22 bases in the middle. Here the CDR3 reads CASSDSGAAEGVHSPLHF. CDR3 nucleotide sequence: TGTGCCAGCAGTGACTCAGGGGCCGCGGAGGGAGTACACTCACCCCTCCACTTT.

This clonotype came up a few times. This chain uses TRBV5-1 with TRBJ2-1, with 10 bases fitting TRBD1. J gave up 9 bases and V 3 bases, and 9 bases lay outside the gene matches. This CDR3 contains 15 residues. Per germline, CDR1 SGHRS and CDR2 YFSETQ. For the CDR3, the DNA is TGCGCCAGCAGCTCGTCGACAGGGGGCTCGGGTGAGCAGTTCTTC. This sequence encodes CASSSSTGGSGEQFF. Filled out from reference TRBV5-1 and TRBJ2-1, the complete variable domain reads KAGVTQTPRYLIKTRGQQVTLSCSPISGHRSVSWYQQTPGQGLQFLFEYFSETQRNKGNFPGRFSGRQFSNSRSEMNVSTLELGDSALYLCASSSSTGGSGEQFFGPGTRLTVL.

At least ten counts were recorded for this clonotype. The chain recombines TRBV10-3 with TRBJ1-4, with D unresolved. V shed 4 bases and J shed 0 bases, with 9 bases lying between them. Germline CDR1 and CDR2: ENHRY and SYGVKD. CDR3 length: 15 residues. The CDR3 spells CAISAGGTTNEKLFF. DNA for the CDR3: TGTGCCATCAGTGCCGGCGGCACAACTAATGAAAAACTGTTTTTT.

This clonotype occurred a few times. CDR3 nucleotides: TGCAGTGCTAGACCTCTTGGGACAGGGGTCCCACGCGGTAATTCACCCCTCCACTTT. Its translation: CSARPLGTGVPRGNSPLHF. The chain uses TRBV20-1 and TRBJ1-6; 10 bases line up with TRBD1. The CDR3 length is 19 residues. The J segment lost 6 bases and the V segment lost 2 bases, leaving 16 bases of the junction unmatched. In germline, CDR1 is DFQATT, CDR2 SNEGSKA (reference sequence).

This clonotype was seen many times. J is TRBJ1-1 and V is TRBV29-1; a weak D match, TRBD1 (5 bases). CDR3 size: 14 residues. Looked up from germline, CDR1 is SQVTM and CDR2 is ANQGSEA. V shed 5 bases and J shed 5 bases, with 18 bases lying between them. The CDR3 DNA sequence: TGCAGCGTTTCGCAGGGTGGGGTGAGGACTGAAGCTTTCTTT. Translated: CSVSQGGVRTEAFF. Variable domain in full (rest from reference TRBV29-1 and TRBJ1-1): SAVISQKPSRDICQRGTSLTIQCQVDSQVTMMFWYRQQPGQSLTLIATANQGSEATYESGFVIDKFPISRPNLTFSTLTVSNMSPEDSSIYLCSVSQGGVRTEAFFGQGTRLTVV.

At least ten counts were recorded for this clonotype. V gene TRBV20-1 combines with J gene TRBJ1-1, with D tentatively TRBD1 (6 bases). This CDR3 spans 16 amino acids. Germline V gives CDR1 DFQATT, CDR2 SNEGSKA (reference sequence). V was trimmed by 4 bases and J by 3 bases, leaving 21 bases between them. CDR3 protein: CSATTEPGRGHTEAFF. The CDR3 coding sequence is TGCAGTGCTACTACAGAACCGGGACGGGGGCACACTGAAGCTTTCTTT.

This clonotype turned up a few times. This chain links TRBV16 with TRBJ2-3; 13 bases agree with TRBD2. There are 15 residues in the CDR3. Looked up from germline, CDR1 is KGHSY and CDR2 is FQNENV. Trimming removed 6 bases from V and 5 bases from J; junction bases left unmatched: 5. The CDR3 spells CASSPGTSGKDTQYF. The CDR3 DNA is TGTGCCAGCAGTCCCGGGACTAGCGGGAAAGATACGCAGTATTTT.

This clonotype has just a few counts. The chain links TRBV7-2 to TRBJ1-1; tentative D call: TRBD1 (6 bases). The ends were cut back, 6 bases at V and 3 bases at J, with 17 bases in the middle. Germline V lookup: CDR1 SGHTA, CDR2 FQGNSA. The CDR3 has 15 residues. The CDR3 here is CASSTTGFVHTEAFF. The CDR3 coding sequence is TGTGCCAGCAGTACAACAGGGTTCGTACACACTGAAGCTTTCTTT.

This clonotype was found many times. The V call is TRBV5-6, the J call TRBJ2-3; D may be TRBD1 (6 bases). Germline CDR1 and CDR2: SGHDT and YYEEEE. CDR3 length equals 15 residues. V was shortened by 5 bases and J by 3 bases, with 16 bases between the two germline ends. The CDR3 bases are TGTGCCAGCAGGTCGGGGACAAGGTTAACAGATACGCAGTATTTT. Protein sequence: CASRSGTRLTDTQYF.

This clonotype was counted many times. The chain has TRBV7-9 and TRBJ2-1, with a possible D match to TRBD1 (6 bases). This CDR3 region has 16 residues. CDR1 is SEHNR and CDR2 is FQNEAQ in the germline V gene (reference sequence). V dropped 6 bases and J dropped 3 bases, with 18 bases sitting between them. In DNA form, the CDR3 reads TGTGCCAGCAGTTACAGGGATTCGGTGTTCTACAATGAGCAGTTCTTC. Its protein is CASSYRDSVFYNEQFF.

This clonotype appeared many times. The CDR3 coding sequence is TGTGCCAGCAGCTCCCCCGGGGCGACCGGGGAGCTGTTTTTT. Protein: CASSSPGATGELFF. J is TRBJ2-2 and V is TRBV9, with D possibly being TRBD1 or TRBD2 (5 bases each). V lost 4 bases and J 5 bases, leaving 12 bases between the germline ends. This CDR3 is 14 amino acids long. In germline, CDR1 is SGDLS, CDR2 YYNGEE.

This clonotype was found many times. The rearrangement uses TRBV7-2 and TRBJ1-5; TRBD1 might be the D (6 bases). Germline lookup yields CDR1 SGHTA and CDR2 FQGNSA. With 0 bases removed from V and 3 bases from J, the gap between germline ends came to 12 bases. The CDR3 is 16 residues long. The chain's CDR3 is CASSLATGKTNQPQHF. CDR3 nucleotide sequence: TGTGCCAGCAGCTTAGCGACAGGAAAGACCAATCAGCCCCAGCATTTT.

This clonotype was picked up many times. The chain couples TRBV5-1 to TRBJ2-1; weak D call: TRBD2 (6 bases). This CDR3 contains 15 residues. Looked up from germline, CDR1 is SGHRS and CDR2 is YFSETQ. V dropped 0 bases and J dropped 3 bases, with 10 bases sitting between them. The CDR3 nucleotides read TGCGCCAGCAGCTTGGCCCCGGGAGTCTACAATGAGCAGTTCTTC. Amino acid sequence: CASSLAPGVYNEQFF.

This clonotype was observed a few times. This chain joins TRBV7-2 and TRBJ2-5, with a possible D match to TRBD2 (6 bases). V was pared by 1 base and J by 10 bases, with 19 bases between. The CDR3 is made up of 15 amino acids. The V gene's germline CDR1 is SGHTA and CDR2 FQGNSA. The CDR3 region is CASSLGGHGWGDQYF. The DNA for the CDR3 is TGTGCCAGCAGCTTAGGAGGACACGGATGGGGGGACCAGTACTTC.

This clonotype occurred many times. This sequence joins TRBV9 and TRBJ2-5, with D hard to call. Germline assignment: CDR1 SGDLS and CDR2 YYNGEE. V was trimmed by 6 bases and J by 2 bases, leaving 11 bases between them. CDR3 size: 13 residues. CDR3 residues: CASIGVKQETQYF. CDR3 coding DNA: TGTGCCAGCATCGGTGTGAAACAAGAGACCCAGTACTTC. The full variable domain, its missing parts supplied by reference TRBV9 and TRBJ2-5, is DSGVTQTPKHLITATGQRVTLRCSPRSGDLSVYWYQQSLDQGLQFLIQYYNGEERAKGNILERFSAQQFPDLHSELNLSSLELGDSALYFCASIGVKQETQYFGPGTRLLVL.

The chain links TRBV7-2 to TRBJ2-7, with D perhaps being TRBD1 or TRBD2 (5 bases each). Germline CDR1 SGHTA, CDR2 FQGNSA. There are 15 residues in the CDR3. V lost 5 bases, J lost 2 bases, and 16 bases lay in between. CDR3 DNA: TGTGCCAGCAGCCAAGTAGTGGGGGAGACCTACGAGCAGTACTTC. Its protein product is CASSQVVGETYEQYF.

In this sample, this clonotype turned up many times. The chain combines TRBV29-1 with TRBJ2-7; D unresolved. The CDR3 has 12 amino acids. Trimming took 4 bases from V and 10 from J, leaving 17 bases between them. The V gene's germline CDR1 is SQVTM and CDR2 ANQGSEA. The CDR3 DNA sequence: TGCAGCGTTGTGGACGGAGTTGGGGTACAGTACTTC. As protein: CSVVDGVGVQYF.